This T cell receptor beta chain came from a study of CD4 T cells in relation to SARS-CoV-2 and coronaviruses. Produced via immunoSEQ multiplex PCR; TCRdb's table is partial and in-frame only. In the table there are under 30,000 clones, roughly 80% of which are singletons. CD4+ T cells from unexposed donors were obtained before the COVID-19 pandemic (2011-2018). After 10 to 11 days of culture, CD4+ T cells were isolated. This clone was counted a few times. Its antigen is unknown. CDR1 and CDR2 from the germline V gene are SGHAT and FQNNGV. This CDR3 contains 12 residues. The ends were cut back, 5 bases at V and 8 bases at J, with 12 bases in the middle.

The TCR sequence derives from a human donor in good health. This sequence joins TRBV11-2 and TRBJ1-2; weak D call: TRBD1 (6 bases). The sample comprised CD4+ T cells from PBMCs, cultured in vitro. CDR3 in amino acids: CASSQNTGGYTF. The CDR3 DNA follows: TGTGCCAGCAGCCAGAATACAGGGGGCTACACCTTC.